Sequencing of this T cell receptor (beta chain) was carried out in a study of PD-1 blockade in classical Hodgkin lymphoma (dated by TCRdb to 2020 to 2022). Study-wide context: Nivolumab dosing was 3 mg/kg intravenously every 2 weeks, continuing until either disease progression or unacceptable toxicity. The study used CyTOF and TCR beta sequencing to define a peripheral blood immune signature of response to PD-1 blockade in classical Hodgkin lymphoma. Findings and caveats that apply to the study as a whole: The study was restricted to a single clinical trial cohort, and the causes of repertoire differences, possibly disease activity or prior therapy, were left undefined. Patients starting nivolumab less than 1 year after ASCT had lower diversity and were excluded from later analyses to avoid confounding by immune reconstitution. Among trial patients, those achieving complete response had baseline diversity similar to that of newly diagnosed patients, while diversity was significantly lower in partial responders and progressors. By C4D1, a significant rise was seen in CD4+ TCR diversity but not in CD8+ TCR diversity (p=0.0027 vs p=0.16), and the rise was most apparent among complete responders (p=0.02). Baseline TCR diversity was reported to be lower in newly diagnosed patients than in healthy donors and to be lower still in relapsed/refractory patients.

Genomic DNA was extracted with the Qiagen DNeasy kit from unsorted PBMCs and from negatively selected CD4+ and CD8+ fractions. TCR beta CDR3 regions were subjected to amplification by immunoSEQ multiplex PCR with primers that anneal to V and J segments. Amplification bias was minimized using a synthetic immune receptor repertoire, and residual bias was removed computationally after sequencing. Per the authors' processing: Repertoire diversity was quantified as the Shannon entropy index using custom Python scripts. Unsorted, CD4+ and CD8+ repertoires were analyzed separately, except for combined analyses in which CD4+ and CD8+ sequences were merged in silico. Clonal expansion was defined as a frequency increase of at least 2-fold after treatment compared with C1D1, and clones undetected at baseline were assigned a pseudocount of 0.5. Clones with 0 or 1 copy at C1D1 were classified as singleton clones, and clones with 2 or more copies were classified as non-singleton clones. Clones expanded in unsorted samples were annotated as CD4+, CD8+ or unknown by matching protein sequences in sorted samples from the same patient. Diversity changes from C1D1 to C4D1 were tested in paired samples using Wilcoxon tests. Drawn from immuneACCESS, this table holds only the in-frame rearrangements with V and J called that TCRdb kept. Clones are partly lost; checked studies trace under half to an unresolved V gene and leave the rest unexplained. The V and J calls and clone size are taken from that table; D and trimming were inferred from the DNA. The sample contains over 60,000 clones, 70% to 80% of them found a single time. The leading ten clones occupy approximately 9% of the sample.

Turning to this clone: What antigen it recognizes has not been identified. It has no much larger one-base neighbor in the sample; base qualities were not kept.

This sample's time point label indicates: cycle 2 day 1 (C2D1) of nivolumab. Every trial patient had relapsed after autologous stem cell transplantation, and cohorts A, B and C differed in prior brentuximab vedotin exposure. The trial cohort comprised 60 or so patients with relapsed/refractory classical Hodgkin lymphoma whose best overall responses were complete response, partial response or progressive disease. Trial patients were treated with single-agent nivolumab in the multi-cohort phase II CheckMate 205 trial. Best overall response was determined by an independent review committee according to the 2007 International Working Group response criteria. Trial PBMCs were collected immediately before nivolumab initiation (C1D1) and during therapy at cycle 2 day 1 and cycle 4 day 1. Peripheral blood was collected in 8 mL Vacutainer Cell Preparation Tubes, from which PBMCs were isolated by centrifugation and then cryopreserved.

Sequencing was performed on peripheral blood mononuclear cells (PBMCs), taken before the second cycle of nivolumab. This TCR came from a human donor with classical Hodgkin lymphoma.

This receptor carries the CDR3 CASSLMAGTTDTQYF. The nucleotide sequence reads TGCGCCAGCAGCTTGATGGCGGGGACCACAGATACGCAGTATTTT. The chain joins TRBV5-1 to TRBJ2-3, and perhaps TRBD2 as D gene, on 6 matching bases. The CDR3 contains 15 residues, cysteine and phenylalanine counted. This entry keeps only the CDR3 DNA: 45 bases, framed from base 1. The germline V gene gives CDR1 as SGHRS and CDR2 as YFSETQ. The V and J ends are trimmed by 1 base and 2 bases, leaving 11 bases between them.